The 7 T cell receptor beta chains listed next were all sequenced from one sample in a study of shared T cell receptors in the human thymus. Produced via immunoSEQ multiplex PCR; TCRdb's table is partial and in-frame only. The table includes 700,000 or so clones, roughly 88% detected once. The sample was also reused in another study, on human thymus T cells.

The sample consisted of thymocytes. The source is a girl under two years old with a congenital heart defect.

The CDR3 DNA follows: TGTGCCAGCGGTAGTAATCACACTGAAGCTTTCTTT. Its translation: CASGSNHTEAFF. The rearrangement links TRBV27 to TRBJ1-1; the D is unclear. CDR1 is MNHEY and CDR2 is SMNVEV in the germline V gene (reference sequence). V was pared by 8 bases and J by 3 bases, with 10 bases between. The CDR3 consists of 12 residues.

The V call is TRBV6-1, the J call TRBJ1-6; no clear D gene. The germline V gene encodes CDR1 MNHNS and CDR2 SASEGT. Trimming pared 5 bases from V and 10 bases from J, leaving 15 bases between. CDR3 length: 14 residues. The CDR3 spells CASSIQSRGSPLHF. In DNA, the CDR3 is TGTGCCAGCAGTATCCAAAGCAGAGGGTCACCCCTCCACTTT.

This rearrangement joins TRBV7-4 to TRBJ2-2, with D perhaps matching TRBD2 (6 bases). Trimming left V 5 bases short and J 5 bases short, with 9 bases between. The length of the CDR3 is 13 residues. In germline, CDR1 is SGHVT, CDR2 SQSDAQ. The DNA for the CDR3 is TGTGCCAGCAGCGTGGGGGGAACCGGGGAGCTGTTTTTT. Its protein product is CASSVGGTGELFF.

This clone was detected once. The chain employs TRBV9 and TRBJ1-4, with 10 bases aligning to TRBD1. The CDR3 contains 16 residues. Germline V lookup: CDR1 SGDLS, CDR2 YYNGEE. V lost 2 bases to trimming and J lost 4 bases; unmatched junction nucleotides: 5. CDR3 bases: TGTGCCAGCAGCGTTAGGGACAGGGGCCTTAATGAAAAACTGTTTTTT. As protein: CASSVRDRGLNEKLFF.

The DNA for the CDR3 is TGTGCCAGAAGGGGTCCGAACACCGGGGAGCTGTTTTTT. Amino acids: CARRGPNTGELFF. The gene calls are TRBV5-7 and TRBJ2-2, with D possibly being TRBD1 (5 bases). TRBV5-7 is designated an ORF whose function remains uncertain. V dropped 8 bases and J dropped 0 bases, with 8 bases sitting between them. The CDR3 covers 13 residues.

This clone was picked up one time. The chain joins TRBV6-5 to TRBJ2-3; TRBD2 matches 8 bases. With 2 bases clipped from V and 0 bases from J, the junction kept 4 bases outside the gene matches. Looked up from germline, CDR1 is MNHEY and CDR2 is SVGAGI. This CDR3 comprises 16 residues. CDR3 protein: CASSYGERGSTDTQYF. Written as DNA, the CDR3 is TGTGCCAGCAGTTACGGGGAGCGGGGGAGCACAGATACGCAGTATTTT.

The count of this clone is one. The V call is TRBV10-2, the J call TRBJ2-7; D call uncertain. The V and J ends lost 4 bases and 6 bases respectively, with 16 bases between them. The CDR3 runs to 14 residues. The germline gives CDR1 WSHSY, CDR2 SAAADI. The CDR3 is CASSVASHRGEQYF. The CDR3 DNA sequence: TGCGCCAGCAGTGTGGCCTCTCATCGAGGCGAGCAGTACTTC.